This T cell receptor beta chain was found in a study of T cells in Graves' hyperthyroidism and ophthalmopathy. The investigators amplified TCR beta CDR3 regions from RNA transcripts. A set of HTBI primers served as the primers for a first-round RT-PCR of the TCR CDR3. TCRdb re-called the multiplex PCR reads through MiXCR, storing one row per CDR3 protein. Here the sample spans fewer than 900,000 distinct CDR3 sequences, approximately 18% being singletons. Hyperthyroidism, newly diagnosed and lasting under 2 months, affected patients aged 18 to 65. The study excluded patients with uncontrolled infection, other autoimmune disease, pregnancy or lactation. The source of the PBMCs was more than 9.5 ml of fresh peripheral blood. This clonotype was counted at least ten times. Germline CDR1 reads MNHEY; CDR2 reads SMNVEV (reference sequence). The V segment lost 5 bases and the J segment 4 bases; nucleotides outside the gene matches: 6. The CDR3 consists of 14 residues.

The clonotype comes from a woman aged 45-65 years with Graves' hyperthyroidism that later progressed to Graves' ophthalmopathy. This rearrangement joins TRBV27 to TRBJ2-5, with 8 bases that match TRBD2. Sequences were obtained from blood. CDR3 in amino acids: CASSNSGGGETQYF. In DNA, the CDR3 is TGTGCCAGCAGTAACTCGGGGGGGGGAGAGACCCAGTACTTC.